This entry lists 27 T cell receptor beta chains sequenced from one sample in a study of CD4 T cells in relation to SARS-CoV-2 and coronaviruses (dated by TCRdb to about 2021). The library came from the immunoSEQ multiplex PCR assay. TCRdb mirrors the immuneACCESS table, restricted to in-frame sequences. Some clones are absent from its copies; in checked studies, under half trace to an unresolved V gene, and the reason for the others is unknown. The sample contains 65,000 or so clones, around 86% of them found a single time. The top ten hold more than 1.5% of the sample. CD4+ T cells from unexposed donors were collected before the COVID-19 pandemic (2011-2018). The source material was memory CD4+ T cells from PBMCs. The meaning of the sample's cell subset or site label: memory (non-naive) CD4+ T cells. These receptor sequences come from a human donor in good health.

This clone was detected only once. The CDR3 loop reads CASSLAGSTTDTQYF. Here the CDR3 DNA reads TGTGCCAGCAGCTTAGCGGGATCAACCACAGATACGCAGTATTTT. The chain recombines TRBV11-1 with TRBJ2-3; unclear D gene. The length of the CDR3 is 15 residues. V was clipped by 0 bases and J by 2 bases, with 9 bases between them. Germline lookup yields CDR1 SGHAT and CDR2 FQDESV (reference sequence).

The rearrangement joins TRBV6-5 to TRBJ2-1; D tentatively reads TRBD1 or TRBD2 (5 bases each). The germline CDR1 and CDR2 sequences are MNHEY and SVGAGI. CDR3 length: 13 residues. V shed 5 bases and J shed 5 bases, with 10 bases lying between them. CDR3 in amino acids: CASSPGTNNEQFF. Here the CDR3 DNA reads TGTGCCAGCAGTCCGGGGACCAACAATGAGCAGTTCTTC.

The chain joins TRBV19 to TRBJ2-7; D tentatively fits TRBD1 or TRBD2 (7 bases each). CDR3 size: 13 residues. V lost 2 bases and J lost 7, with 12 bases in between. In germline, CDR1 is LNHDA, CDR2 SQIVND (reference sequence). The CDR3 here is CASSISRGGEQYF. CDR3 in DNA: TGTGCCAGTAGTATAAGCAGGGGGGGTGAGCAGTACTTC.

This CDR3 reads CASRLPPGQGAGYGYTF. The CDR3, as DNA: TGTGCCAGCAGGCTCCCCCCCGGACAGGGGGCCGGCTATGGCTACACCTTC. The chain carries TRBV28 and TRBJ1-2; 11 bases line up with TRBD1. V lost 6 bases and J lost 4; bases outside the gene matches: 13. Germline CDR1 and CDR2: MDHEN and SYDVKM. The CDR3 has 17 residues.

V is TRBV6-6 and J is TRBJ2-7; weak D call: TRBD2 (6 bases). Germline CDR1 reads MNHNY; CDR2 reads SVGAGI (reference sequence). Trimming left V 6 bases short and J 2 bases short, with 17 bases between. CDR3 length: 15 residues. The CDR3 reads CASSHSGGTTYEQYF. The CDR3 coding sequence is TGTGCCAGCAGCCACTCTGGCGGGACCACCTACGAGCAGTACTTC.

The chain joins TRBV18 to TRBJ2-1, with TRBD2 matching over 9 bases. After removal of 3 bases from V and 7 bases from J, the junction contained 10 bases not matched to a gene. The CDR3 extends over 16 amino acids. Germline CDR1 and CDR2: KGHSH and LQKENI. CDR3 in amino acids: CASSPPGAGGGNEQFF. For the CDR3, the DNA is TGTGCCAGCTCACCTCCGGGAGCGGGAGGTGGGAATGAGCAGTTCTTC.

This chain connects TRBV10-1 to TRBJ2-7, with TRBD2 matching 9 bases. The germline V gene has CDR1 WNHNN and CDR2 SYGVQD (reference sequence). The CDR3 is 14 residues long. The junction had 2 bases not matched to a gene; V was cut back by 3 bases and J by 2 bases. CDR3 loop: CASSEERGAYEQYF. The CDR3 nucleotides read TGCGCCAGCAGTGAAGAGCGGGGGGCCTACGAGCAGTACTTC.

This clone was recorded once. The chain has TRBV24-1 and TRBJ1-2; possibly TRBD1 for D (6 bases). The germline V gene has CDR1 KGHDR and CDR2 SFDVKD. The CDR3 covers 14 residues. V was trimmed by 4 bases and J by 8 bases, leaving 16 bases between them. The CDR3 spells CATSDETGSGGYTF. The CDR3, as DNA: TGTGCCACCAGTGACGAAACAGGGAGCGGCGGCTACACCTTC.

V and J are TRBV10-3 and TRBJ2-2, with 9 bases lining up with TRBD1. CDR3 length: 15 amino acids. Trimming at V came to 8 bases and at J to 3 bases, leaving 7 bases not matched to a gene. Germline CDR1 ENHRY, CDR2 SYGVKD. CDR3 DNA sequence: TGTGCCATCCGCCGGGACAGGGCAGACACCGGGGAGCTGTTTTTT. Its translation is CAIRRDRADTGELFF.

This clone is a singleton in its sample. This sequence joins TRBV4-3 and TRBJ2-7, with D unclear. Germline CDR1 reads LGHNA; CDR2 reads YSLEER. The CDR3 length is 18 residues. Trimming took 3 bases from V and 7 from J, leaving 28 bases between them. The CDR3 DNA sequence: TGCGCCAGCAGCCAGGTTATCCGTTCCGGGTTAAACGATTTGGAGCAGTACTTC. It encodes CASSQVIRSGLNDLEQYF.

This chain joins TRBV10-1 and TRBJ2-3; D unresolved. Trimming removed 6 bases at V and 5 bases at J, with 9 bases between. CDR1 is WNHNN, CDR2 SYGVQD, per germline (reference sequence). This CDR3 has 12 residues. CDR3 protein: CASRGPGDTQYF. For the CDR3, the DNA is TGCGCCAGCAGAGGGCCGGGAGATACGCAGTATTTT.

This clone was counted only a few times. The CDR3 region is CATSNGGATGELFF. The DNA of the CDR3 is TGTGCCACCAGCAACGGGGGGGCCACCGGGGAGCTGTTTTTT. The chain joins TRBV15 to TRBJ2-2; 8 positions match TRBD2. Trimming took 4 bases from V and 4 from J; bases not matched to a gene: 2. Germline loops: CDR1 LNHNV, CDR2 YYDKDF (reference sequence). The CDR3 sequence is 14 residues long.

The V gene is TRBV10-3, the J gene TRBJ1-1, with TRBD1 as a possible D gene (6 bases). CDR1 and CDR2 (germline): ENHRY, SYGVKD. The CDR3 totals 12 residues. V gave up 2 bases and J gave up 8 bases, with 9 bases separating them. CDR3 bases: TGTGCCATCAGTGAGGCGAGGGGGGAAGCTTTCTTT. Translating it yields CAISEARGEAFF.

This rearrangement joins TRBV2 to TRBJ1-4, with a tentative D call TRBD1 (6 bases). Germline values: CDR1 SNHLY, CDR2 FYNNEI. V was cut by 2 bases and J by 10 bases, with 14 bases left in between. This CDR3 is 14 amino acids long. The CDR3 DNA reads TGTGCCAGCAGTGAAAACCTCCGAGGGGGAAAACTGTTTTTT. It encodes CASSENLRGGKLFF.

This chain links TRBV5-1 with TRBJ2-1; D is undetermined. The CDR3 extends over 15 amino acids. Trimming took off 0 bases at V and 3 bases at J, with 10 bases between the two ends. Germline V gene data show CDR1 as SGHRS and CDR2 as YFSETQ. The CDR3 DNA sequence: TGCGCCAGCAGCTTGGATCCTACTCTCTACAATGAGCAGTTCTTC. It yields the protein CASSLDPTLYNEQFF.

The chain uses TRBV28 and TRBJ1-6, with D possibly TRBD1 on 6 matching bases. This CDR3 has 15 residues. The germline V gene encodes CDR1 MDHEN and CDR2 SYDVKM. Trimming shortened V by 3 bases and J by 7 bases, and 13 bases separated the two germline ends. The CDR3 nucleotides read TGTGCCAGCAGTTTTAACAGGGTAGGGAATTCACCCCTCCACTTT. Its translation: CASSFNRVGNSPLHF.

The chain links TRBV2 to TRBJ1-1; D unclear. Germline V gene lookup returns CDR1 SNHLY and CDR2 FYNNEI. V was clipped by 7 bases and J by 0 bases, with 9 bases between them. CDR3 length: 13 amino acids. This CDR3 is CASKQTMNTEAFF. The CDR3 DNA is TGTGCCAGCAAACAGACTATGAACACTGAAGCTTTCTTT.

This sequence joins TRBV7-9 and TRBJ1-1; possibly TRBD1 for D (5 bases). Germline CDR1 and CDR2: SEHNR and FQNEAQ (reference sequence). There are 17 residues in the CDR3. V was clipped by 2 bases and J by 1 base, with 17 bases between them. The CDR3 nucleotides read TGTGCCAGCAGCTTACTCCCTAGGGGCCCAGCGAACACTGAAGCTTTCTTT. It codes for CASSLLPRGPANTEAFF. The full variable domain, its missing parts supplied by reference TRBV7-9 and TRBJ1-1, is DTGVSQNPRHKITKRGQNVTFRCDPISEHNRLYWYRQTLGQGPEFLTYFQNEAQLEKSRLLSDRFSAERPKGSFSTLEIQRTEQGDSAMYLCASSLLPRGPANTEAFFGQGTRLTVV.

The V call is TRBV28, the J call TRBJ1-5, with no clear D. Germline V gene sequence: CDR1 MDHEN, CDR2 SYDVKM. The CDR3 sequence is 13 residues long. Deletions cut 8 bases from V and 6 bases from J, with 14 bases between. The CDR3: CASRLEFTQPQHF. CDR3 bases: TGTGCCAGCCGCCTCGAATTCACTCAGCCCCAGCATTTT.

The chain recombines TRBV3-1 (or the pseudogene TRBV3-2) with TRBJ1-6, with 8 nucleotides matching TRBD1. The CDR3 has 14 amino acids. V dropped 4 bases and J dropped 9; count of bases not matched to a gene: 5. The V gene's germline CDR1 is LGHDT and CDR2 YNNKEL (reference sequence). Here the CDR3 reads CASSLRTGISPLHF. The CDR3, as DNA: TGTGCCAGCAGCCTCCGGACAGGGATTTCACCCCTCCACTTT.

This clone appeared once. The rearrangement uses TRBV4-2 and TRBJ1-5, with 7 bases identical to TRBD1. The CDR3 is 16 residues long. CDR1 LGHNA and CDR2 YNFKEQ come from the germline V gene. Germline trimming cut 2 bases from V and 4 bases from J; bases unmatched to any gene: 8. For the CDR3, the DNA is TGTGCCAGCAGCCAAAAACAGGGGCGGAAGAATCAGCCCCAGCATTTT. Translated, it gives CASSQKQGRKNQPQHF.

The rearrangement joins TRBV6-6 to TRBJ1-4; 10 bases match TRBD1. Losses at the gene ends were 4 bases for V and 8 bases for J; bases not matched to a gene: 10. Germline V gene lookup returns CDR1 MNHNY and CDR2 SVGAGI (reference sequence). The CDR3 is 16 residues long. The CDR3 reads CASSSPSTGGIEKLFF. In nucleotides, the CDR3 is TGTGCCAGCAGTTCCCCTTCGACAGGGGGCATCGAAAAACTGTTTTTT.

This clone was detected once. The genes are TRBV27 and TRBJ2-7, with 7 positions matching TRBD2. The V segment lost 3 bases and the J segment 5 bases; nucleotides outside the gene matches: 4. This CDR3 region has 13 residues. Germline-derived CDR1 and CDR2 are MNHEY and SMNVEV (reference sequence). The DNA of the CDR3 is TGTGCCAGCAGTTTTGGGGCGGGGGACGAGCAGTACTTC. It is translated as CASSFGAGDEQYF.

This clone was seen once. The J gene is TRBJ1-3, the V gene TRBV6-6; weak D call: TRBD1 (5 bases). CDR1 MNHNY and CDR2 SVGAGI come from the germline V gene (reference sequence). The CDR3 sequence is 14 residues long. Trimming took 0 bases from V and 4 from J, leaving 7 bases between them. The CDR3 DNA sequence: TGTGCCAGCAGTTACTCGGGGCAGGGAAACACCATATATTTT. This encodes CASSYSGQGNTIYF.

This clone was detected a few times. This rearrangement joins TRBV6-5 to TRBJ1-2, with unresolved D. CDR3 size: 14 residues. Trimming took off 5 bases at V and 3 bases at J, with 13 bases between the two ends. The germline CDR1 and CDR2 sequences are MNHEY and SVGAGI. CDR3 DNA sequence: TGTGCCAGCAGTCGCCTAGGACGGCACTATGGCTACACCTTC. Amino acids: CASSRLGRHYGYTF.

The rearrangement links TRBV3-1 (or the pseudogene TRBV3-2) to TRBJ2-5; 8 nucleotides match TRBD1. The trim removed 6 bases at V and 3 bases at J, leaving 3 bases unmatched. There are 13 residues in the CDR3. Germline CDR1 and CDR2: LGHDT and YNNKEL (reference sequence). CDR3 in DNA: TGTGCCAGCAGTTCGGACAGGGAAGAGACCCAGTACTTC. Translated, it gives CASSSDREETQYF.

This chain connects TRBV3-1 (or the pseudogene TRBV3-2) to TRBJ1-6, with 7 bases identical to TRBD1. Germline V lookup: CDR1 LGHDT, CDR2 YNNKEL (reference sequence). The trim removed 5 bases at V and 7 bases at J, leaving 5 bases unmatched. CDR3 length: 14 amino acids. CDR3 bases: TGTGCCAGCAGCAAACAGGGGAACAATTCACCCCTCCACTTT. It specifies CASSKQGNNSPLHF.